These 16 T cell receptor beta chains came from one sample sequenced in a study of T cells in Graves' hyperthyroidism and ophthalmopathy. Amplified TCR beta CDR3 regions derived from RNA transcripts. The TCR CDR3 first-round RT-PCR relied on the HTBI primer set. TCRdb processed the multiplex PCR reads anew with MiXCR; each CDR3 protein has one entry. The top ten hold 7.9% of the sample, which has roughly 290,000 distinct CDR3 sequences, around 13% seen once. The sample taken for sequencing was blood. Every receptor here comes from a woman aged 40 to 55 with Graves' hyperthyroidism.

This clonotype has at least ten counts. CDR3 protein: CASSQPGPGEAFF. The CDR3 DNA reads TGTGCCAGCAGCCAACCGGGACCAGGGGAAGCTTTCTTT. The V call is TRBV3-1, the J call TRBJ1-1; D may be TRBD1 (5 bases). Deletions cut 2 bases from V and 8 bases from J, with 12 bases between. The germline gives CDR1 LGHDT, CDR2 YNNKEL (reference sequence). The CDR3 contains 13 residues.

The table lists this clonotype with many counts. The rearrangement joins TRBV7-2 to TRBJ2-1, with no clear D. The ends were cut back, 1 base at V and 2 bases at J, with 6 bases in the middle. This CDR3 is 14 amino acids long. Germline values: CDR1 SGHTA, CDR2 FQGNSA. The CDR3 region has the DNA TGTGCCAGCAGCTTAGTTCTACCCTACAATGAGCAGTTCTTC. Protein product: CASSLVLPYNEQFF.

In its sample, this clonotype was seen many times. The genes are TRBV7-3 and TRBJ2-1; D is unclear. The CDR3 covers 13 residues. V lost 2 bases and J 8 bases, leaving 10 bases between the germline ends. Germline V gene lookup returns CDR1 SGHTA and CDR2 FQGTGA. The CDR3 here is CASSLASTHEQFF. CDR3 nucleotide sequence: TGTGCCAGCAGCTTAGCCAGTACCCATGAGCAGTTCTTC.

This clonotype occurred many times. The V call is TRBV10-3, the J call TRBJ1-6; D perhaps matches TRBD1 (5 bases). Trimming removed 4 bases from V and 9 bases from J, with 10 bases in between. This CDR3 comprises 13 residues. Germline-derived CDR1 and CDR2 are ENHRY and SYGVKD. This CDR3 is CAISGDGGSPLHF. CDR3 DNA: TGTGCCATCAGTGGGGACGGCGGTTCACCCCTCCACTTT.

This clonotype was found many times. The chain couples TRBV11-2 to TRBJ2-3, with 9 bases matching TRBD2. The CDR3 contains 16 residues. Germline CDR1 and CDR2: SGHAT and FQNNGV. V was clipped by 0 bases and J by 3 bases; unmatched bases: 4. This CDR3 is CASSLEGTSQTDTQYF. In DNA, the CDR3 is TGTGCCAGCAGCTTAGAGGGGACTAGCCAAACAGATACGCAGTATTTT.

This clonotype was seen repeatedly, ten times or more. The chain has TRBV5-1 and TRBJ1-4; 7 bases agree with TRBD1. CDR1 is SGHRS and CDR2 is YFSETQ in the germline V gene. V lost 4 bases and J lost 4; bases outside the gene matches: 7. CDR3 size: 15 residues. The CDR3 coding sequence is TGCGCCAGCAGCGATCCGGGACAGCTTAATGAAAAACTGTTTTTT. Encoded protein: CASSDPGQLNEKLFF. Complete variable domain (other parts from reference TRBV5-1 and TRBJ1-4): KAGVTQTPRYLIKTRGQQVTLSCSPISGHRSVSWYQQTPGQGLQFLFEYFSETQRNKGNFPGRFSGRQFSNSRSEMNVSTLELGDSALYLCASSDPGQLNEKLFFGSGTQLSVL.

Many counts were recorded for this clonotype. The chain has TRBV20-1 and TRBJ2-7; 8 nucleotides match TRBD2. After removal of 0 bases from V and 3 bases from J, the junction contained 7 bases not matched to a gene. There are 15 residues in the CDR3. Germline V gene data show CDR1 as DFQATT and CDR2 as SNEGSKA (reference sequence). The CDR3: CSARDARTSGYEQYF. The CDR3 nucleotides read TGCAGTGCTAGAGATGCGAGAACTAGCGGCTACGAGCAGTACTTC.

This clonotype turned up a few times. The chain recombines TRBV7-3 with TRBJ2-1; the match to TRBD1 covers 8 bases. The germline CDR1 and CDR2 sequences are SGHTA and FQGTGA. The CDR3 totals 15 residues. V lost 0 bases to trimming and J lost 6 bases; unmatched junction nucleotides: 4. The DNA of the CDR3 is TGTGCCAGCAGCTTAACCCTACAGGGGGTCAATGAGCAGTTCTTC. The encoded protein is CASSLTLQGVNEQFF.

Only a few counts were recorded for this clonotype. The chain uses TRBV5-6 and TRBJ2-3; a possible D gene is TRBD2 (5 bases). V lost 0 bases and J lost 6, with 14 bases in between. CDR3 length equals 15 residues. Germline CDR1 is SGHDT and CDR2 is YYEEEE. The chain's CDR3 is CASSLVVLPGDTQYF. The CDR3 nucleotides are TGTGCCAGCAGCTTGGTCGTGCTGCCGGGGGATACGCAGTATTTT.

The V call is TRBV4-2, the J call TRBJ2-3; D possibly corresponds to TRBD1 (6 bases). This CDR3 comprises 18 residues. V lost 0 bases to trimming and J lost 0 bases, with 16 bases between them. CDR1 and CDR2 from the germline V gene are LGHNA and YNFKEQ. The CDR3 DNA is TGTGCCAGCAGCCAAGAGGGGGTACAGGGTGCTAGCACAGATACGCAGTATTTT. It codes for CASSQEGVQGASTDTQYF.

In its sample, this clonotype was seen many times. The V call is TRBV2, the J call TRBJ2-5; D is possibly TRBD2 (5 bases). The V end lost 6 bases, the J end lost 7 bases, and 12 bases lay between the germline ends. The CDR3 runs to 12 residues. Germline V gene sequence: CDR1 SNHLY, CDR2 FYNNEI. The CDR3 spells CASRREGATQYF. CDR3 nucleotides: TGTGCCAGCAGACGGGAAGGCGCGACCCAGTACTTC.

This clonotype was picked up many times. This rearrangement joins TRBV6-6 to TRBJ1-3, with D uncertain. This CDR3 spans 14 amino acids. Trimming took 2 bases from V and 4 from J, leaving 9 bases between them. CDR1 MNHNY and CDR2 SVGAGI come from the germline V gene (reference sequence). The CDR3 DNA reads as TGTGCCAGCAGTTACGGCCAGCCGGGAAACACCATATATTTT. It encodes CASSYGQPGNTIYF.

This chain connects TRBV7-2 to TRBJ2-1; 7 bases align to TRBD2. Per germline, CDR1 SGHTA and CDR2 FQGNSA. After removal of 1 base from V and 5 bases from J, the junction contained 11 bases not matched to a gene. This CDR3 contains 17 residues. CDR3 DNA sequence: TGTGCCAGCAGCTTAGTAGGAGGCGGACTAGAAGACAATGAGCAGTTCTTC. Its translation: CASSLVGGGLEDNEQFF.

This clonotype was counted many times. V is TRBV7-8 and J is TRBJ2-3; D gene ambiguous. The CDR3 sequence is 14 residues long. The V end lost 2 bases, the J end lost 5 bases, and 11 bases lay between the germline ends. The germline V gene encodes CDR1 SGHVS and CDR2 FQNEAQ. CDR3 region: CASSLSRTGDTQYF. The CDR3 DNA is TGTGCCAGCAGCTTAAGTCGGACGGGAGATACGCAGTATTTT.

This clonotype occurred many times. The rearrangement links TRBV20-1 to TRBJ2-1, with TRBD2 matching 13 bases. J lost 7 bases, V lost 0 bases, and 6 bases had no gene match. CDR1 and CDR2 from the germline V gene are DFQATT and SNEGSKA (reference sequence). This CDR3 is built from 16 residues. CDR3 DNA: TGCAGTGCTAGAGATCTACTAGCGGGAGGGATGAATGAGCAGTTCTTC. Its translation: CSARDLLAGGMNEQFF.

This sequence joins TRBV18 and TRBJ1-2; D perhaps matches TRBD1 (6 bases). With 4 bases removed from V and 2 bases from J, the gap between germline ends came to 14 bases. Germline CDR1 is KGHSH and CDR2 is LQKENI. The length of the CDR3 is 15 residues. CDR3 DNA sequence: TGTGCCAGCTCACGACCAATCGACAGGAACTATGGCTACACCTTC. Translation: CASSRPIDRNYGYTF.